The entry below gives a single TCR beta chain sequence along with its context. The antigen is not known. The source of the sample is a study of T cell responses to AZD1222 COVID-19 vaccine. Study-wide points: Targeting of unmutated variant regions was reportedly seen in nearly half of spike-specific TCRs. Donors were mostly white British, more females; clonal diversity possibly underestimated. Spike-wide vaccine-associated CD4 TCRs dominated at 160-218 and 743-854. Recipients of two AZD1222 doses showed rising Spike-specific TCR breadth and depth.

Method: immunoSEQ multiplex PCR; TCRdb's copy keeps in-frame clones and lacks some. The data show 75,000 to 95,000 clones, with around 84% seen just once and 4.5% to 5% held by the top ten. The V gene's germline CDR1 is SGHVS and CDR2 FNYEAQ. The V segment lost 0 bases and the J segment 0 bases; nucleotides outside the gene matches: 4. The CDR3 sequence is 18 residues long. This TCR was sampled from an adult who received the AZD1222 COVID-19 vaccine. The chain is built from TRBV7-6 and TRBJ2-6; 8 bases are a match to TRBD2. Sequencing was performed on peripheral blood, taken 28 days after the second AZD1222 dose. CDR3 coding DNA: TGTGCCAGCAGCTTAGCTACTAGCGGCCTCTCTGGGGCCAACGTCCTGACTTTC. Translation: CASSLATSGLSGANVLTF.